This T cell receptor beta chain was retrieved from a study of human CD8 memory T cell subsets. CDR3 length: 12 amino acids. The germline CDR1 and CDR2 sequences are MNHNY and SVGAGI (reference sequence). Researchers made TCR beta libraries via UMI-labeled 5' RACE. For each CDR3 protein, TCRdb gives one entry from its re-call of the 5' RACE reads, without DNA. Seen in this sample are around 4,000 distinct CDR3 sequences; the ten most common clones hold 30% to 35%. Negative magnetic selection enriched total CD8+ T cells. This sequence was found in a human donor in good health. Sequencing was performed on CD8+ T cells from PBMCs. The gene calls are TRBV6-6 and TRBJ1-5. The CDR3 loop reads CASSPSHQPQHF.